These T cell receptor beta chains were read from a single sample in a study of cytomegalovirus exposure and HLA in healthy donors. The protocol was immunoSEQ multiplex PCR, while the TCRdb copy is restricted to in-frame clones and leaves out a portion. The table lists 120,000 or so clones, 78% of them singletons. Sequenced: PBMCs. The receptors shown here come from a man aged 30 to 45 in good health and CMV-seropositive. The CDR3 runs from the conserved cysteine through the conserved F or W. D genes are given only for firm matches. Rows give clone size only sometimes, using once, few, many, or a class for an expanded clone.

v_call,j_call,clone_size,d_call,cdr3_aa,cdr3_nt
TRBV5-1,TRBJ1-1,-,-,CASSRSRQRNTEAFF,TGCGCCAGCAGTCGGTCGAGGCAGAGGAACACTGAAGCTTTCTTT
TRBV2,TRBJ2-3,once,-,CASSNSLASTDTQYF,TGTGCCAGCAGTAACAGCCTAGCCAGCACAGATACGCAGTATTTT
TRBV29-1,TRBJ1-3,-,-,CSVEVTRGSGNTIYF,TGCAGCGTTGAAGTTACCAGGGGTTCTGGAAACACCATATATTTT
TRBV7-9,TRBJ2-1,-,-,CASSRGSNEQFF,TGTGCCAGCAGCCGAGGATCCAATGAGCAGTTCTTC
TRBV28,TRBJ2-1,few,-,CASSITGSNEQFF,TGTGCCAGCAGTATTACAGGGTCCAATGAGCAGTTCTTC
TRBV7-2,TRBJ2-7,-,TRBD1,CASSFAPGTGAYEQYF,TGTGCCAGCAGCTTTGCGCCCGGGACAGGGGCCTACGAGCAGTACTTC
TRBV9,TRBJ2-4,-,TRBD1,CASSSRTGLAKNIQYF,TGTGCCAGCAGCTCAAGGACAGGGCTAGCCAAAAACATTCAGTACTTC
TRBV4-1,TRBJ2-1,few,-,CASSPRPGVGEQFF,TGCGCCAGCAGCCCGCGGCCTGGAGTAGGTGAGCAGTTCTTC
TRBV5-6,TRBJ1-2,-,-,CASSLAAIMVSRGYTF,TGTGCCAGCAGCTTGGCCGCAATAATGGTTTCACGGGGCTACACCTTC
TRBV7-2,TRBJ2-7,-,TRBD1,CASRRTRDRVDEQYF,TGTGCCAGCAGGCGGACCCGGGACAGGGTCGACGAGCAGTACTTC
TRBV6-6,TRBJ2-7,-,-,CASRGGAEQYF,TGTGCCAGCAGAGGGGGTGCTGAGCAGTACTTC
TRBV9,TRBJ1-6,-,TRBD1,CASSPAGQVGSPLHF,TGTGCCAGCAGCCCGGCGGGACAGGTTGGTTCACCCCTCCACTTT
TRBV27,TRBJ1-1,-,TRBD1,CASSYLTGGDTEAFF,TGTGCCAGCAGTTACTTGACAGGGGGTGACACTGAAGCTTTCTTT
TRBV11-2,TRBJ2-5,few,TRBD2,CASSLGFRASGKETQYF,TGTGCCAGCAGCTTAGGGTTTCGGGCTAGCGGTAAAGAGACCCAGTACTTC
TRBV28,TRBJ2-3,-,TRBD1,CATRGHLRDTQYF,TGTGCCACCAGGGGGCACTTGAGGGATACGCAGTATTTT
TRBV18,TRBJ2-7,-,TRBD2,CASSPGRGGGSYEQYF,TGTGCCAGCTCACCGGGCCGCGGGGGAGGGTCCTACGAGCAGTACTTC
TRBV5-1,TRBJ1-1,-,TRBD1,CASSIGTVNENTEAFF,TGCGCCAGCAGCATCGGGACAGTGAACGAGAACACTGAAGCTTTCTTT
TRBV18,TRBJ1-5,-,-,CASSPARFSNQPQHF,TGTGCCAGCTCACCGGCAAGATTTAGCAATCAGCCCCAGCATTTT
TRBV5-1,TRBJ1-6,-,-,CASSWETSEYNSPLHF,TGCGCCAGCAGCTGGGAGACGAGTGAATATAATTCACCCCTCCACTTT
TRBV29-1,TRBJ1-2,-,TRBD1,CSVEDLGIQGNYYGYTF,TGCAGCGTTGAAGATCTAGGTATACAGGGGAATTACTATGGCTACACCTTC
TRBV7-9,TRBJ1-5,few,-,CASSFYSNQPQHF,TGTGCCAGCAGCTTTTATAGCAATCAGCCCCAGCATTTT
TRBV25-1,TRBJ2-7,many,-,CASSSNYEQYF,TGTGCCAGCTCTAGTAACTACGAGCAGTACTTC
TRBV18,TRBJ2-1,-,TRBD1,CASSPGQAGVNEQFF,TGTGCCAGCTCACCTGGACAGGCGGGCGTAAATGAGCAGTTCTTC
TRBV18,TRBJ1-3,few,-,CASSPQETSGNTIYF,TGTGCCAGCTCACCACAGGAGACCTCTGGAAACACCATATATTTT
TRBV6-5,TRBJ1-4,few,-,CASSYRGGREKLFF,TGTGCCAGCAGTTATAGAGGAGGGCGTGAAAAACTGTTTTTT
TRBV5-4,TRBJ2-2,-,TRBD2,CASSSSGGLAGGTGELFF,TGTGCCAGCAGCTCCAGTGGGGGTCTAGCGGGAGGTACCGGGGAGCTGTTTTTT
TRBV6-1,TRBJ1-3,-,-,CASSEMGVSSGNTIYF,TGTGCCAGCAGTGAAATGGGCGTTAGCTCTGGAAACACCATATATTTT
TRBV1,TRBJ2-3,-,-,CTSSHSATSTDTQYF,TGCACCAGCAGCCATTCAGCGACTAGCACAGATACGCAGTATTTT
TRBV15,TRBJ2-4,few,TRBD2,CATSSHTGRPKNIQYF,TGTGCCACCAGCAGCCACACCGGGAGGCCCAAAAACATTCAGTACTTC
TRBV5-4,TRBJ2-5,-,TRBD2,CASSLALAGARETQYF,TGTGCCAGCAGCTTGGCGTTGGCGGGAGCGCGGGAGACCCAGTACTTC
TRBV7-2,TRBJ1-5,few,-,CASSLDRNQPQHF,TGTGCCAGCAGCTTAGACAGAAATCAGCCCCAGCATTTT